One and the same sample provided the 27 T cell receptor beta chains below, sequenced in a study of pediatric ulcerative colitis. The protocol was immunoSEQ multiplex PCR, while the TCRdb copy is restricted to in-frame clones and leaves out a portion. The sample has about 64,000 clones, about nine tenths seen once; the top ten hold around 3%. The sample consisted of blood. All receptors come from a boy younger than 18 with severe ulcerative colitis.

V and J are TRBV11-3 and TRBJ2-1; 14 bases match TRBD2. Germline V gives CDR1 SGHNT, CDR2 YENEEA. The length of the CDR3 is 19 residues. V lost 1 base to trimming and J lost 0 bases; unmatched junction nucleotides: 5. The DNA of the CDR3 is TGTGCCAGCAGCTTAGGACTAGCGGGAGGGATAGGCTCCTACAATGAGCAGTTCTTC. This translates into CASSLGLAGGIGSYNEQFF.

The J gene is TRBJ2-1, the V gene TRBV27; 11 positions agree with TRBD2. The J segment lost 6 bases and the V segment lost 2 bases, leaving 9 bases of the junction unmatched. Germline V gene sequence: CDR1 MNHEY, CDR2 SMNVEV (reference sequence). This CDR3 has 17 amino acids. CDR3 residues: CASSLPGGLADGNEQFF. The CDR3 nucleotides read TGTGCCAGCAGTTTACCAGGGGGACTAGCGGATGGCAATGAGCAGTTCTTC.

This rearrangement joins TRBV4-1 to TRBJ1-5; TRBD1 agrees at 8 bases. The junction had 21 bases not matched to a gene; V was cut back by 4 bases and J by 7 bases. In germline, CDR1 is MGHRA, CDR2 YSYEKL. The CDR3 has 19 amino acids. The CDR3 DNA reads TGCGCCAGCAGCCTGACTTTTGCCGAGGGGGACAGGCTTAAACAGCCCCAGCATTTT. Protein product: CASSLTFAEGDRLKQPQHF.

V is TRBV25-1 and J is TRBJ2-4; tentatively, D is TRBD1 or TRBD2 (5 bases each). The CDR3 spans 15 residues. V lost 0 bases, J lost 6 bases, and 12 bases lay in between. Germline CDR1 and CDR2: MGHDK and SYGVNS. CDR3: CASSEYSGTGNIQYF. CDR3 nucleotides: TGTGCCAGCAGTGAATATTCGGGGACGGGAAACATTCAGTACTTC.

The V gene is TRBV6-5, the J gene TRBJ2-4; tentatively, D is TRBD2 (6 bases). V lost 5 bases and J lost 8, with 19 bases in between. Germline lookup yields CDR1 MNHEY and CDR2 SVGAGI. This CDR3 region has 15 residues. The CDR3 sequence is CASSQRDSEVDIQYF. In DNA form, the CDR3 reads TGTGCCAGCAGTCAACGGGACTCGGAGGTGGACATTCAGTACTTC.

This clone was seen a single time. CDR3 in DNA: TGTGCCAGCAGTCTCGGCCTAGCGGATACCTACGAGCAGTACTTC. Its translation: CASSLGLADTYEQYF. V usage is TRBV7-2 and J usage is TRBJ2-7; TRBD2 aligns across 7 bases. From germline, CDR1 is SGHTA and CDR2 FQGNSA. Trimming took 6 bases from V and 2 from J; bases not matched to a gene: 10. The CDR3 totals 15 residues. The full variable domain, with the rest looked up from reference TRBV7-2 and TRBJ2-7, is GAGVSQSPSNKVTEKGKDVELRCDPISGHTALYWYRQSLGQGLEFLIYFQGNSAPDKSGLPSDRFSAERTGGSVSTLTIQRTQQEDSAVYLCASSLGLADTYEQYFGPGTRLTVT.

The V call is TRBV5-1, the J call TRBJ2-7; 10 bases map to TRBD2. The CDR3 has 15 amino acids. The germline gives CDR1 SGHRS, CDR2 YFSETQ. The V gene end was trimmed by 1 base and the J gene end by 2 bases; junction bases not matched to a gene: 3. The CDR3 DNA reads as TGCGCCAGCAGCTTGACTAGCGGGGCTCCCTACGAGCAGTACTTC. Translation gives CASSLTSGAPYEQYF.

V and J are TRBV19 and TRBJ2-1, with D possibly matching TRBD2 (5 bases). Germline loops: CDR1 LNHDA, CDR2 SQIVND (reference sequence). This CDR3 is 14 amino acids long. V lost 6 bases and J 5 bases, leaving 14 bases between the germline ends. CDR3 in amino acids: CASRRERRDNEQFF. The CDR3 coding sequence is TGTGCCAGTAGGCGAGAGCGGCGGGACAATGAGCAGTTCTTC.

The V gene is TRBV25-1, the J gene TRBJ1-2; D remains ambiguous. The CDR3 has 15 residues. Germline CDR1 and CDR2: MGHDK and SYGVNS. V lost 5 bases to trimming and J lost 5 bases, with 18 bases between them. CDR3 region: CASSRAGTSGYGYTF. The CDR3, as DNA: TGTGCCAGCAGTAGGGCCGGAACCTCGGGGTATGGCTACACCTTC.

This chain links TRBV2 with TRBJ1-1; maybe TRBD1 (6 bases). The V end lost 7 bases, the J end lost 13 bases, and 22 bases lay between the germline ends. The germline gives CDR1 SNHLY, CDR2 FYNNEI. This CDR3 is 13 amino acids long. Here the CDR3 DNA reads TGTGCCAGCACGGGGGCCGAGGCAGTATCGGGTTTCTTT. Translation gives CASTGAEAVSGFF. The full variable domain, rest sourced from reference TRBV2 and TRBJ1-1, is EPEVTQTPSHQVTQMGQEVILRCVPISNHLYFYWYRQILGQKVEFLVSFYNNEISEKSEIFDDQFSVERPDGSNFTLKIRSTKLEDSAMYFCASTGAEAVSGFFGQGTRLTVV.

The genes are TRBV5-1 and TRBJ1-2; D not resolved. The CDR3 length is 15 residues. Per germline, CDR1 SGHRS and CDR2 YFSETQ. Trimming left V 6 bases short and J 0 bases short, with 15 bases between. CDR3 sequence: CASKSVTDSNYGYTF. The CDR3 coding sequence is TGCGCCAGCAAAAGTGTAACAGATTCTAACTATGGCTACACCTTC.

This clone appeared once. J is TRBJ2-7 and V is TRBV14; TRBD1 matches 10 bases. Germline CDR1 and CDR2: SGHDN and FVKESK. The J segment lost 4 bases and the V segment lost 1 base, leaving 7 bases of the junction unmatched. CDR3 length equals 16 residues. The CDR3 nucleotides are TGTGCCAGCAGCCAAGTGCTGGGACAGGGGCGGTACGAGCAGTACTTC. Translation gives CASSQVLGQGRYEQYF.

The chain employs TRBV11-2 and TRBJ1-3; TRBD1 might be the D (5 bases). The CDR3 length is 15 residues. Germline V CDR1 and CDR2: SGHAT, FQNNGV. The V gene lost 2 bases and the J gene lost 8 bases, with 16 bases spanning the gap. CDR3 DNA sequence: TGTGCCAGCAGCTTAAGAGGGGCCAGAGTTGACACCATATATTTT. Its translation is CASSLRGARVDTIYF. The full variable domain, with the rest looked up from reference TRBV11-2 and TRBJ1-3, is EAGVAQSPRYKIIEKRQSVAFWCNPISGHATLYWYQQILGQGPKLLIQFQNNGVVDDSQLPKDRFSAERLKGVDSTLKIQPAKLEDSAVYLCASSLRGARVDTIYFGEGSWLTVV.

CDR3: CASSLGTGKRDQPQHF. The CDR3 coding sequence is TGTGCCAGCAGCTTAGGGACAGGGAAAAGGGATCAGCCCCAGCATTTT. The chain has TRBV11-2 and TRBJ1-5, with 8 bases aligning to TRBD1. The CDR3 contains 16 residues. Germline CDR1 SGHAT, CDR2 FQNNGV. Trimming at V came to 1 base and at J to 5 bases, leaving 7 bases not matched to a gene.

The chain combines TRBV11-3 with TRBJ2-1, with 8 bases identical to TRBD2. The CDR3 is 16 residues long. J lost 5 bases, V lost 5 bases, and 11 bases had no gene match. The germline CDR1 and CDR2 sequences are SGHNT and YENEEA. The CDR3 region is CASSPISGKADNEQFF. CDR3 in DNA: TGTGCCAGCAGCCCTATTAGCGGGAAGGCCGACAATGAGCAGTTCTTC.

The gene calls are TRBV6-5 and TRBJ2-1; unclear D gene. Trimming stripped 6 bases from V and 4 bases from J, with 7 bases between. Germline V gene lookup returns CDR1 MNHEY and CDR2 SVGAGI. The CDR3 loop spans 12 amino acids. CDR3 sequence reads: CASRNGYNEQFF. Written as DNA, the CDR3 is TGTGCCAGCAGAAACGGATACAATGAGCAGTTCTTC.

This clone was counted a single time. The gene calls are TRBV6-5 and TRBJ2-7, with 10 bases matching TRBD1. There are 15 residues in the CDR3. Germline-derived CDR1 and CDR2 are MNHEY and SVGAGI. The V and J ends lost 2 bases and 2 bases, in that order; junction bases with no gene match: 3. CDR3 coding DNA: TGTGCCAGCAGTTACAGAGACAGGGGGCCCTACGAGCAGTACTTC. Translating gives CASSYRDRGPYEQYF.

The chain combines TRBV7-6 with TRBJ2-7; possibly TRBD1 for D (6 bases). The CDR3 length is 14 residues. From germline, CDR1 is SGHVS and CDR2 FNYEAQ. Between the trimmed V and J ends, which lost 4 bases and 2 bases, there was a span of 12 bases. The CDR3 sequence: CASSSRQAPYEQYF. In DNA form, the CDR3 reads TGTGCCAGCAGCTCCCGACAGGCCCCCTACGAGCAGTACTTC.

This chain joins TRBV18 and TRBJ2-7, with D tentatively TRBD1 (6 bases). The germline V and J ends were trimmed by 2 bases and 0 bases, with 8 bases remaining between them. Germline V gene lookup returns CDR1 KGHSH and CDR2 LQKENI. This CDR3 is 14 amino acids long. The DNA for the CDR3 is TGTGCCAGCTCACCAGACAGGACCTCCTACGAGCAGTACTTC. This translates into CASSPDRTSYEQYF.

V is TRBV19 and J is TRBJ2-7; 14 nucleotides agree with TRBD2. With 3 bases clipped from V and 6 bases from J, the junction kept 19 bases outside the gene matches. CDR1 LNHDA and CDR2 SQIVND come from the germline V gene (reference sequence). CDR3 length: 20 residues. The CDR3 loop reads CASSILTGTSGSEVRGEQYF. CDR3 sequence (DNA): TGTGCCAGTAGTATCCTTACCGGGACTAGCGGGAGTGAGGTAAGGGGCGAGCAGTACTTC.

The V call is TRBV6-6, the J call TRBJ2-1; 8 bases align to TRBD2. CDR3 size: 15 residues. Germline V gene data show CDR1 as MNHNY and CDR2 as SVGAGI (reference sequence). V shed 4 bases and J 5 bases; nucleotides not matched to a gene: 7. CDR3: CASSSSGSFDNEQFF. In nucleotides, the CDR3 is TGTGCCAGCAGTTCGAGCGGGAGTTTCGACAATGAGCAGTTCTTC.

The J gene is TRBJ1-1, the V gene TRBV7-9; D gene ambiguous. Trimming left V 3 bases short and J 10 bases short, with 12 bases between. Germline V lookup: CDR1 SEHNR, CDR2 FQNEAQ (reference sequence). The CDR3 totals 12 residues. CDR3 region: CASSFGSAAAFF. The CDR3 DNA reads TGTGCCAGCAGCTTCGGATCGGCGGCAGCTTTCTTT.

This chain joins TRBV5-6 and TRBJ2-1; D not resolved. Germline assignment: CDR1 SGHDT and CDR2 YYEEEE. Trimming left V 1 base short and J 7 bases short, with 6 bases between. CDR3 size: 12 residues. The CDR3 region has the DNA TGTGCCAGCAGCTTGTTGGGGAATGAGCAGTTCTTC. This encodes CASSLLGNEQFF.

The V call is TRBV28, the J call TRBJ1-5; tentatively, D is TRBD1 (5 bases). Germline V gives CDR1 MDHEN, CDR2 SYDVKM. The CDR3 runs to 12 residues. With 2 bases removed from V and 6 bases from J, the gap between germline ends came to 5 bases. The CDR3 DNA reads TGTGCCAGCAGTTTAAGGGGTCAGCCCCAGCATTTT. Translation: CASSLRGQPQHF.

This clone appeared a few times. The genes are TRBV4-1 and TRBJ2-2; tentative D call: TRBD2 (5 bases). CDR3 length: 16 residues. Germline CDR1 reads MGHRA; CDR2 reads YSYEKL. V was trimmed by 1 base and J by 1 base, leaving 10 bases between them. The CDR3 spells CASSQVGLWNTGELFF. The CDR3 DNA is TGCGCCAGCAGCCAAGTCGGACTGTGGAACACCGGGGAGCTGTTTTTT.

The CDR3 region has the DNA TGTGCTAGTGGTTTGGACCATATAGCGGGAGCCTACAATGAGCAGTTCTTC. This codes for CASGLDHIAGAYNEQFF. V usage is TRBV12-5 and J usage is TRBJ2-1; 9 nucleotides agree with TRBD2. The V gene end was trimmed by 1 base and the J gene end by 2 bases; junction bases not matched to a gene: 6. The germline CDR1 and CDR2 sequences are LGHNT and FRNRAP. CDR3 length: 17 amino acids.

The V gene is TRBV19, the J gene TRBJ2-1, with D perhaps TRBD1 or TRBD2 (5 bases each). V was shortened by 7 bases and J by 2 bases, with 24 bases between the two germline ends. The germline CDR1 and CDR2 sequences are LNHDA and SQIVND (reference sequence). The CDR3 is 18 residues long. CDR3: CASTGFIPGRPTYNEQFF. DNA for the CDR3: TGTGCCAGTACGGGATTTATCCCGGGACGCCCTACCTACAATGAGCAGTTCTTC.